The following is a T cell receptor beta chain sequence with its context. Its specific antigen is unknown. Base quality data are lacking; no much larger clone is found one base away. Each collaborating institution followed its own protocols to collect whole blood in K2EDTA tubes. For TCRbeta analysis, collaborator samples were shipped as frozen whole blood, as isolated PBMCs, or as DNA extracted from either sample type. The immunoSEQ Assay, a bias-controlled multiplex PCR, was used to amplify TCRbeta CDR3 regions from genomic DNA. Per the authors' processing: The number of nucleated cells in each sample was estimated from the amplification of reference gene primers within the assay. To quantify the absolute abundance of each unique TCRbeta CDR3 rearrangement, sequence reads were collapsed and filtered. Productive Simpson clonality was computed per sample as the square root of Simpson's diversity index over productive rearrangements. As stored in TCRdb, this immuneACCESS dataset retains in-frame rearrangements with V and J assigned. A fraction of the clones does not appear; measured against another copy, unresolved V genes explain less than half of the discrepancy, and the remainder lacks a known reason. V and J calls and clone size are as listed in that table; D and trimming were resolved from the DNA. The sample profile shows 250,000 to 300,000 clones; around 83% of them were found once. 3.6% of the sample goes to the ten largest clones.

The sample originates from a study of blood T cell repertoires in COVID-19 (dated by TCRdb to the early 2020s). Background for the entire study: Collaborator samples came from the United States, Italy and Spain and covered acute and convalescent phases of COVID-19. The material from the prospective study consisted of cDNA or gDNA derived from T cells, B-cell-depleted T cells, or PBMCs. The dataset comprised deeply sampled blood TCRbeta repertoires from subjects exposed to, actively infected with, or recovered from COVID-19. The repertoires were released in a freely available public database meant as a resource for research on the immune response to SARS-CoV-2. Samples were obtained from the ongoing ImmuneRACE study (first 160 participants) and from 950 to 1,500 subjects provided by 6 global collaborators. A de-identified subject ID, COVID-19 status, age in years and sex were almost always included in the sample metadata. Where available, HLA class I and class II types were obtained from metadata supplied by the sample provider rather than from assay-based typing.

General conclusions and limits of the study: The quantity of clinical and demographic metadata differed by source and by participant and was supplied without curation.

The receptor was isolated from a man between 18 and 35 years old with active or convalescent COVID-19. The sequenced material came from peripheral blood.

The CDR3 region has the sequence CASSLGRVVGYGYTF. The nucleotides are TGCGCCAGCAGCTTGGGCCGGGTAGTTGGGTATGGCTACACCTTC. The V and J genes are TRBV5-1 and TRBJ1-2; no D gene is confidently identified. The cysteine opens and the phenylalanine closes a CDR3 of 15 amino acids. Here the CDR3 DNA is all that survives: 45 bases in frame from base 1. V drops 0 bases and J drops 5 bases, leaving 14 bases in between. The germline V gene specifies SGHRS as CDR1 and YFSETQ as CDR2.